This is a list of T cell receptor beta chains from one sample in a study of T cell changes during pregnancy in multiple sclerosis. Produced via immunoSEQ multiplex PCR; TCRdb's table is partial and in-frame only. This sample has around 36,000 clones; about 91% occur once, and the top ten carry over 6.5%. This material consisted of CD8+ T cells from peripheral blood mononuclear cells, taken before pregnancy. These receptor sequences come from a female donor with multiple sclerosis, enrolled in a pregnancy study. CDR3s leave out the opening cysteine and the closing phenylalanine or tryptophan. Fields, in order: V gene, J gene, CDR3 protein.

TRBV9	TRBJ1-5	ASSDDGGPGQPQH
TRBV6-5	TRBJ2-1	ASSYGHFNEQF
TRBV15	TRBJ2-3	ATSRVPRLTSGRPGRHTQY
TRBV20-1	TRBJ2-1	SATTGAEQF
TRBV6-5	TRBJ2-6	ASSYSGGAGANVLT
TRBV7-8	TRBJ2-7	ASSFPSGTSYEQY
TRBV2	TRBJ1-1	ASHQGAGDTEAF
TRBV7-9	TRBJ2-2	ASSLLQGFTGELF
TRBV2	TRBJ1-2	ASKTGHGYT
TRBV27	TRBJ2-1	ASSLPGGTYNEQF
TRBV7-2	TRBJ2-7	ASSLGQAHYEQY
TRBV7-6	TRBJ2-3	ASSLSSSGRGY
TRBV28	TRBJ2-1	ATAQGMQF
TRBV15	TRBJ2-1	ATSSSFYNEQF
TRBV5-6	TRBJ2-2	ASSPTRRGPGELF
TRBV29-1	TRBJ1-2	SVPGGGYGYT
TRBV27	TRBJ2-2	ASGILGTANTGELF
TRBV6-4	TRBJ2-7	ASSEGTGSSYEQY
TRBV19	TRBJ2-5	ASSIAGLEETQY
TRBV28	TRBJ2-5	ASSLLGQGAEETQY
TRBV27	TRBJ2-6	ASSYRDSGANVLT
TRBV19	TRBJ2-7	ASSRDNYEQY
TRBV28	TRBJ2-1	ASSSRLLARSYNEQF
TRBV29-1	TRBJ2-7	SVATGRTYEQY
TRBV2	TRBJ2-1	ASIQDQGDNEQF
TRBV7-9	TRBJ2-7	ASSPLVGAYEQY
TRBV27	TRBJ2-1	ASREQGGLYNEQF
TRBV7-2	TRBJ2-7	ASIGGGQGGSYEQY
TRBV6-4	TRBJ2-1	ASSSVGSGSYNEQF
TRBV19	TRBJ2-3	ASSPGTDTQY
TRBV19	TRBJ2-1	ASTFTSGPNNEQF
TRBV19	TRBJ1-4	ASSYDRTFEKLF
TRBV11-2	TRBJ1-1	ASSLGGGGTEAF
TRBV7-9	TRBJ2-7	ASSWDRVPSYEQY
TRBV7-6	TRBJ1-2	ASSQDRGYGYT
TRBV27	TRBJ2-1	ASTTGSFDEQF